These 25 T cell receptor beta chains share one sample of origin, sequenced in a study of blood T cell repertoires in COVID-19. Method: immunoSEQ multiplex PCR; TCRdb's copy keeps in-frame clones and lacks some. The sample includes roughly 300,000 clones, 87% of them seen just once. Sequenced: PBMCs or T cells enriched from blood (not recorded which). Receptor source: a woman in her 30s who had recovered from COVID-19.

V is TRBV5-8 and J is TRBJ1-4; D is unclear. CDR1 is SGHTS, CDR2 YDEGEE, per germline. The V end lost 2 bases, the J end lost 8 bases, and 10 bases lay between the germline ends. The CDR3 consists of 13 residues. CDR3 in DNA: TGTGCCAGCAGCTTACGGGGTTCCGAAAAACTGTTTTTT. It yields the protein CASSLRGSEKLFF.

The table lists this clone with a count of one. CDR3 nucleotides: TGCGCCAGCAGCTTGTTTGGGGGGAGCTCCTACAATGAGCAGTTCTTC. Translating gives CASSLFGGSSYNEQFF. The genes are TRBV5-1 and TRBJ2-1; a weak D match, TRBD2 (6 bases). The CDR3 sequence is 16 residues long. V was pared by 1 base and J by 0 bases, with 11 bases between. CDR1 is SGHRS, CDR2 YFSETQ, per germline.

The chain links TRBV24-1 to TRBJ1-2; D is undetermined. The CDR3 is 14 residues long. Germline CDR1 and CDR2: KGHDR and SFDVKD. Deletions cut 0 bases from V and 4 bases from J, with 8 bases between. CDR3 sequence reads: CATSDLVHPYGYTF. Here the CDR3 DNA reads TGTGCCACCAGTGATTTGGTCCATCCCTATGGCTACACCTTC.

This chain links TRBV5-1 with TRBJ1-2, with 10 bases lining up with TRBD1. The CDR3 extends over 14 amino acids. CDR1 SGHRS and CDR2 YFSETQ come from the germline V gene. The V gene end was trimmed by 4 bases and the J gene end by 8 bases; junction bases not matched to a gene: 8. The CDR3 sequence: CASSPGQGSLGYTF. The CDR3 bases are TGCGCCAGCAGCCCGGGACAGGGGTCCTTAGGCTACACCTTC.

J is TRBJ2-1 and V is TRBV4-3; 7 bases agree with TRBD1. This CDR3 spans 16 amino acids. V was pared by 2 bases and J by 6 bases, with 10 bases of the junction left unmatched. The germline CDR1 and CDR2 sequences are LGHNA and YSLEER. Here the CDR3 reads CASSQRQGVGGNEQFF. In DNA, the CDR3 is TGCGCCAGCAGCCAACGACAGGGAGTCGGCGGCAATGAGCAGTTCTTC.

The chain employs TRBV19 and TRBJ1-3; D may be TRBD1 (6 bases). Germline CDR1 reads LNHDA; CDR2 reads SQIVND (reference sequence). CDR3 length equals 16 residues. The germline V and J ends were trimmed by 4 bases and 2 bases, with 15 bases remaining between them. The chain's CDR3 is CASSTTGSRAGNTIYF. The CDR3, as DNA: TGTGCCAGTAGTACTACAGGGTCAAGGGCTGGAAACACCATATATTTT.

The chain carries TRBV4-1 and TRBJ1-2, with D unclear. V lost 0 bases and J 0 bases, leaving 11 bases between the germline ends. CDR3 size: 16 residues. Per the germline V gene, CDR1 is MGHRA and CDR2 is YSYEKL. The CDR3 DNA sequence: TGCGCCAGCAGCCAAGACGGAACGAGGGCTAACTATGGCTACACCTTC. Its protein is CASSQDGTRANYGYTF.

The rearrangement links TRBV3-1 (or the pseudogene TRBV3-2) to TRBJ2-3; 7 bases are shared with TRBD1. CDR3 length: 15 amino acids. Germline V gene lookup returns CDR1 LGHDT and CDR2 YNNKEL (reference sequence). V shed 0 bases and J 3 bases; nucleotides not matched to a gene: 3. The CDR3 DNA reads as TGTGCCAGCAGCCAAGATCAGGGGGAAACAGATACGCAGTATTTT. As protein: CASSQDQGETDTQYF.

The chain joins TRBV5-6 to TRBJ2-7; D is perhaps TRBD1 (6 bases). V lost 4 bases, J lost 0 bases, and 14 bases lay in between. CDR3 length: 15 residues. CDR1 is SGHDT, CDR2 YYEEEE, per germline. CDR3 nucleotide sequence: TGTGCCAGCAGCCATCGACAGGACGTCTCCTACGAGCAGTACTTC. Protein: CASSHRQDVSYEQYF.

As regards this clone: The sample contains more than one DNA sequence encoding this CDR3. CDR3 coding DNA: TGTGCCAGTAGTATCTCGGGGAACACTGAAGCTTTCTTT. Translation gives CASSISGNTEAFF. This sequence joins TRBV19 and TRBJ1-1; no clear D. CDR1 and CDR2 (germline): LNHDA, SQIVND (reference sequence). The V end lost 3 bases, the J end lost 1 base, and 6 bases lay between the germline ends. The CDR3 has 13 amino acids.

J is TRBJ1-2 and V is TRBV12-3 or TRBV12-4; tentatively, D is TRBD1 (5 bases). The CDR3 is 11 residues long. The germline V and J ends were trimmed by 3 bases and 14 bases, with 13 bases remaining between them. For the CDR3, the DNA is TGTGCCAGCAGTTTTGGCAGGGCGTGGACCTTC. Its protein product is CASSFGRAWTF.

The CDR3, as DNA: TGTGCCAGCAGTCGAATTACAGGGAACTATGGCTACACCTTC. Protein: CASSRITGNYGYTF. The rearrangement uses TRBV2 and TRBJ1-2; the D gene is possibly TRBD1 (6 bases). There are 14 residues in the CDR3. Deletions cut 5 bases from V and 2 bases from J, with 12 bases between. Germline V gene sequence: CDR1 SNHLY, CDR2 FYNNEI.

This clone has a handful of counts. The rearrangement links TRBV29-1 to TRBJ1-2; 7 bases are a match to TRBD1. The CDR3 totals 13 residues. CDR1 and CDR2 (germline): SQVTM, ANQGSEA. J lost 6 bases, V lost 8 bases, and 12 bases had no gene match. The CDR3 region has the DNA TGCAGCTTCGAGCCGTGGGACAGAGATGGCTACACCTTC. As protein: CSFEPWDRDGYTF.

This clone was detected once. The junction and the germline gene differ at one end; a read error may be behind it. The chain uses TRBV19 and TRBJ2-5, with 9 bases matching TRBD2. The length of the CDR3 is 16 residues. Germline CDR1 is LNHDA and CDR2 is SQIVND (reference sequence). CDR3: CASSTTGTSFRESQYF. Written as DNA, the CDR3 is TGTGCCAGTAGTACCACCGGGACTAGCTTCAGAGAGTCCCAGTACTTC.

J is TRBJ1-2 and V is TRBV10-3, with a tentative D call TRBD1 (5 bases). V was cut by 4 bases and J by 6 bases, with 15 bases left in between. The CDR3 spans 14 residues. In germline, CDR1 is ENHRY, CDR2 SYGVKD. CDR3 residues: CAISAPGGVDGYTF. CDR3 bases: TGTGCCATCAGTGCCCCGGGGGGGGTGGATGGCTACACCTTC.

CDR3 DNA sequence: TGCGCCAGCAGCCAGGAGGGTCCCCCCGACACAGATACGCAGTATTTT. It codes for CASSQEGPPDTDTQYF. This chain connects TRBV4-3 to TRBJ2-3, with D possibly being TRBD2 (6 bases). The CDR3 consists of 16 residues. Per the germline V gene, CDR1 is LGHNA and CDR2 is YSLEER. The germline V and J ends were trimmed by 3 bases and 2 bases, with 15 bases remaining between them.

The chain couples TRBV19 to TRBJ1-5; D is perhaps TRBD1 (6 bases). The V gene's germline CDR1 is LNHDA and CDR2 SQIVND (reference sequence). V was cut by 6 bases and J by 9 bases, with 21 bases left in between. The CDR3 is 15 residues long. The CDR3 nucleotides read TGTGCCAGTAGACCATACCGGGGGGCCGGGGCGCCCCAGCATTTT. Translating gives CASRPYRGAGAPQHF.

The J gene is TRBJ1-1, the V gene TRBV19, with a possible D match to TRBD1 (6 bases). V lost 4 bases, J lost 0 bases, and 12 bases lay in between. The CDR3 length is 15 residues. Germline V CDR1 and CDR2: LNHDA, SQIVND (reference sequence). The DNA of the CDR3 is TGTGCCAGTAGTAGGGATAGGGGGATGAACACTGAAGCTTTCTTT. It is translated as CASSRDRGMNTEAFF.

This clone was observed once. The V call is TRBV27, the J call TRBJ1-6; D gene uncertain. V shed 0 bases and J shed 0 bases, with 12 bases lying between them. Germline lookup yields CDR1 MNHEY and CDR2 SMNVEV (reference sequence). The length of the CDR3 is 18 residues. The CDR3 DNA reads as TGTGCCAGCAGTTTATCGAAGGCTCCGGGCTCCTATAATTCACCCCTCCACTTT. This translates into CASSLSKAPGSYNSPLHF.

This sequence joins TRBV6-4 and TRBJ1-6; tentatively, D is TRBD1 (5 bases). V lost 4 bases and J lost 8, with 12 bases in between. The germline V gene has CDR1 MRHNA and CDR2 SNTAGT. CDR3 length: 14 amino acids. The CDR3, as DNA: TGTGCCAGCAGTGTAGGGGATGAGGATTCACCCCTCCACTTT. This codes for CASSVGDEDSPLHF.

V gene TRBV6-5 combines with J gene TRBJ1-6, with D uncertain. Germline CDR1 MNHEY, CDR2 SVGAGI. CDR3 length: 16 residues. V was trimmed by 2 bases and J by 6 bases, leaving 14 bases between them. The CDR3 bases are TGTGCCAGCAGTTACCTGGCTGGCAGAAGTAATTCACCCCTCCACTTT. Encoded protein: CASSYLAGRSNSPLHF.

CDR3 region: CAWDRGNEQFF. CDR3 in DNA: TGTGCCTGGGACAGGGGGAATGAGCAGTTCTTC. This chain uses TRBV30 with TRBJ2-1; 9 nucleotides line up with TRBD1. This CDR3 comprises 11 residues. Germline CDR1 is GTSNPN and CDR2 is SVGIG (reference sequence). The J segment lost 7 bases and the V segment lost 5 bases, leaving 0 bases of the junction unmatched.

The V gene is TRBV7-2, the J gene TRBJ2-7, with TRBD2 matching over 11 bases. Germline CDR1 is SGHTA and CDR2 is FQGNSA. V shed 2 bases and J 0 bases; nucleotides not matched to a gene: 9. The CDR3 is made up of 18 amino acids. CDR3 in DNA: TGTGCCAGCAGCTTACAGGTTAGCGGGGGGGCCCGCTCCTACGAGCAGTACTTC. Protein sequence: CASSLQVSGGARSYEQYF.

V usage is TRBV18 and J usage is TRBJ1-1; D is unclear. Germline CDR1 reads KGHSH; CDR2 reads LQKENI. Trimming cost V 0 bases and J 1 base, with 9 bases left between them. This CDR3 is built from 15 residues. CDR3 nucleotide sequence: TGTGCCAGCTCACCACCAGGCGCAGGGAACACTGAAGCTTTCTTT. This sequence encodes CASSPPGAGNTEAFF. The full variable domain, in which reference TRBV18 and TRBJ1-1 provide the parts outside the CDR3, is NAGVMQNPRHLVRRRGQEARLRCSPMKGHSHVYWYRQLPEEGLKFMVYLQKENIIDESGMPKERFSAEFPKEGPSILRIQQVVRGDSAAYFCASSPPGAGNTEAFFGQGTRLTVV.

V gene TRBV24-1 combines with J gene TRBJ2-7; the D gene is possibly TRBD1 (5 bases). This CDR3 comprises 15 residues. Per the germline V gene, CDR1 is KGHDR and CDR2 is SFDVKD. Trimming removed 2 bases at V and 5 bases at J, with 15 bases between. CDR3 in amino acids: CATSDSAGPSDEQYF. CDR3 coding DNA: TGTGCCACCAGTGATTCGGCAGGGCCGTCTGACGAGCAGTACTTC.